This TCR beta chain was obtained from a study of blood T cell repertoires in COVID-19. At the level of the study: Sites in the United States, Italy and Spain provided acute and convalescent COVID-19 samples. T cells, B-cell-depleted T cells, or PBMCs supplied cDNA or gDNA.

The V and J ends lost 1 base and 0 bases respectively, with 9 bases between them. The CDR3 sequence is 16 residues long. The germline V gene has CDR1 KGHDR and CDR2 SFDVKD. As handled by the study authors: How many nucleated cells were present was estimated from reference gene primer amplification. Clones were read by immunoSEQ multiplex PCR, and TCRdb kept only the in-frame ones, dropping some. D and trimming come from the DNA, and the V and J calls and clone size come from that table. The top ten hold roughly 12% of the sample, which has 210,000 or so clones, around 80% seen once. The sample consisted of peripheral blood. The chain is built from TRBV24-1 and TRBJ1-3; no reliable D call. This receptor was obtained from a woman in her thirties or forties with acute or convalescent COVID-19. The CDR3 coding sequence is TGTGCCACCAGTGATTTCGGGAGCAGCTCTGGAAACACCATATATTTT. Its protein is CATSDFGSSSGNTIYF.